The 30 T cell receptor beta chains below were found in one sample sequenced in a study of cytomegalovirus exposure and HLA in healthy donors. The PCR had 60 Vbeta and 13 Jbeta primers. Sequenced by immunoSEQ multiplex PCR; TCRdb stores in-frame clones only, minus some. The sample data list 60,000 or so clones. What was sequenced was PBMCs. Receptors originate from a man over 45 in good health and CMV-seropositive.

V and J are TRBV5-1 and TRBJ1-2; 8 bases are shared with TRBD1. Looked up from germline, CDR1 is SGHRS and CDR2 is YFSETQ. The ends lost 0 bases at V and 7 bases at J; junction bases unmatched: 5. This CDR3 has 14 residues. CDR3 amino acids: CASSLEGQGPGYTF. CDR3 nucleotides: TGCGCCAGCAGCTTGGAAGGACAGGGTCCTGGCTACACCTTC.

The CDR3 DNA follows: TGCAGCGTTCGGACTAGCGGGAGAAACGAGCAGTACTTC. Translating it yields CSVRTSGRNEQYF. The chain joins TRBV29-1 to TRBJ2-7; 13 nucleotides line up with TRBD2. The CDR3 has 13 amino acids. V shed 5 bases, J shed 5 bases, and the junction held 3 bases outside the gene matches. The germline V gene has CDR1 SQVTM and CDR2 ANQGSEA.

The chain employs TRBV7-6 and TRBJ2-5, with 7 bases fitting TRBD1. The J call may be incorrect, as the DNA end agrees better with TRBJ2-7. Germline V gene sequence: CDR1 SGHVS, CDR2 FNYEAQ. The CDR3 extends over 15 amino acids. The CDR3 nucleotides read TGTGCCAGCAGCCTTGGACAGGAGAGCTCCTACGAGCAGTACTTC. It yields the protein CASSLGQESSYEQYF.

The V and J genes are TRBV10-3 and TRBJ2-7; TRBD1 matches at 7 bases. Germline-derived CDR1 and CDR2 are ENHRY and SYGVKD. With V trimmed by 0 bases and J by 2 bases, 7 bases remained unmatched. This CDR3 contains 16 residues. CDR3 protein: CAISESSGTAAYEQYF. The CDR3, as DNA: TGTGCCATCAGTGAGTCGAGTGGGACAGCCGCCTACGAGCAGTACTTC.

The chain uses TRBV4-3 and TRBJ2-2; 10 positions match TRBD1. This CDR3 is 18 amino acids long. V gave up 0 bases and J gave up 0 bases; unmatched junction bases: 4. CDR1 LGHNA and CDR2 YSLEER come from the germline V gene. The CDR3 nucleotides are TGCGCCAGCAGCCAAGAGACAGGGGGCCCAGCGAACACCGGGGAGCTGTTTTTT. Its protein product is CASSQETGGPANTGELFF.

The chain joins TRBV4-3 to TRBJ2-1; 7 positions match TRBD2. The trim removed 0 bases at V and 2 bases at J, leaving 7 bases unmatched. The CDR3 loop spans 17 amino acids. Germline CDR1 LGHNA, CDR2 YSLEER. CDR3 amino acids: CASSQEDRGEAYNEQFF. CDR3 nucleotides: TGCGCCAGCAGCCAAGAGGATCGGGGGGAAGCCTACAATGAGCAGTTCTTC.

This chain connects TRBV7-8 to TRBJ2-3, with D uncertain. The CDR3 has 15 residues. CDR1 and CDR2 from the germline V gene are SGHVS and FQNEAQ. V shed 2 bases and J shed 0 bases, with 9 bases lying between them. CDR3 region: CASSLTEPSTDTQYF. For the CDR3, the DNA is TGTGCCAGCAGCTTAACAGAACCTAGCACAGATACGCAGTATTTT.

The chain links TRBV28 to TRBJ2-1; TRBD2 agrees at 12 bases. Germline V lookup: CDR1 MDHEN, CDR2 SYDVKM. V shed 6 bases and J 12 bases; nucleotides not matched to a gene: 9. The CDR3 covers 14 residues. The CDR3: CASSPGTSGLAQFF. Here the CDR3 DNA reads TGTGCCAGCAGCCCCGGGACTAGCGGGTTGGCGCAGTTCTTC.

The rearrangement links TRBV9 to TRBJ2-7; the D is unclear. The V end was cut by 4 bases, the J end by 5 bases, with 13 bases between. There are 13 residues in the CDR3. Germline assignment: CDR1 SGDLS and CDR2 YYNGEE. CDR3 loop: CASSLWQQDEQYF. Here the CDR3 DNA reads TGTGCCAGCAGCCTTTGGCAGCAGGACGAGCAGTACTTC.

The chain couples TRBV28 to TRBJ1-4; a weak D match, TRBD1 (5 bases). The CDR3 covers 14 residues. V dropped 11 bases and J dropped 4 bases, with 17 bases sitting between them. CDR1 and CDR2 (germline): MDHEN, SYDVKM. The chain's CDR3 is CASSGAANNEKLFF. CDR3 bases: TGTGCCTCCTCTGGGGCAGCGAATAATGAAAAACTGTTTTTT.

The chain couples TRBV28 to TRBJ1-2; D is undetermined. The CDR3 runs to 13 residues. Trimming cost V 2 bases and J 5 bases, with 9 bases left between them. CDR1 is MDHEN and CDR2 is SYDVKM in the germline V gene. CDR3 region: CASSLGQVYGYTF. The CDR3 DNA reads as TGTGCCAGCAGTTTAGGGCAGGTTTATGGCTACACCTTC.

The V call is TRBV28, the J call TRBJ2-7, with 8 bases that match TRBD1. From germline, CDR1 is MDHEN and CDR2 SYDVKM. The CDR3 consists of 15 residues. Unmatched junction bases numbered 8, after V lost 6 bases and J lost 1 base. CDR3 region: CASSRRTGHSYEQYF. The DNA of the CDR3 is TGTGCCAGCAGCCGACGGACAGGGCATTCCTACGAGCAGTACTTC.

This chain uses TRBV27 with TRBJ2-7, with 14 bases fitting TRBD2. Germline CDR1 MNHEY, CDR2 SMNVEV (reference sequence). The CDR3 totals 17 residues. The J segment lost 2 bases and the V segment lost 9 bases, leaving 12 bases of the junction unmatched. DNA for the CDR3: TGTGCCAGGTTCGCCGGGACTAGCGGGAGAGTCCCCTACGAGCAGTACTTC. The encoded protein is CARFAGTSGRVPYEQYF.

This chain links TRBV2 with TRBJ1-1; 9 positions agree with TRBD1. The CDR3 runs to 14 residues. Germline V gene lookup returns CDR1 SNHLY and CDR2 FYNNEI. V trimming: 9 bases; J trimming: 6 bases; junction bases outside the gene matches: 11. CDR3 nucleotides: TGTGCCAGATCCGGGACAGGGAGTGGATCTGAAGCTTTCTTT. Encoded protein: CARSGTGSGSEAFF.

V usage is TRBV4-1 and J usage is TRBJ2-1; 9 nucleotides align to TRBD1. V was clipped by 0 bases and J by 5 bases; unmatched bases: 2. Germline V gives CDR1 MGHRA, CDR2 YSYEKL. This CDR3 has 15 amino acids. CDR3 nucleotide sequence: TGCGCCAGCAGCCAAGAGGGGACAGGGAACAATGAGCAGTTCTTC. Translation gives CASSQEGTGNNEQFF.

The rearrangement uses TRBV6-5 and TRBJ1-6; D might be TRBD1 (6 bases). Germline CDR1 reads MNHEY; CDR2 reads SVGAGI. The CDR3 runs to 15 residues. Trimming took off 2 bases at V and 10 bases at J, with 15 bases between the two ends. The CDR3 protein is CASSYGRQVTSPLHF. As DNA, the CDR3 is TGTGCCAGCAGTTACGGGAGACAGGTTACCTCACCCCTCCACTTT.

The chain joins TRBV19 to TRBJ1-2; possible D gene TRBD1, 5 bases. Trimming removed 7 bases at V and 5 bases at J, with 17 bases between. This CDR3 contains 14 residues. From germline, CDR1 is LNHDA and CDR2 SQIVND (reference sequence). CDR3 sequence reads: CASTPYGGVYGYTF. The CDR3 coding sequence is TGTGCCAGTACCCCCTACGGGGGGGTATATGGCTACACCTTC.

As to this clone: In the same sample, other DNA sequences code for this CDR3. The CDR3 loop is CASSLDQGANSPLHF. The CDR3 DNA reads TGTGCCAGCAGCTTGGACCAGGGGGCGAATTCACCCCTCCACTTT. This chain uses TRBV7-2 with TRBJ1-6; the match to TRBD1 covers 8 bases. Germline loops: CDR1 SGHTA, CDR2 FQGNSA. Unmatched junction bases numbered 5, after V lost 3 bases and J lost 7 bases. This CDR3 has 15 residues.

The chain couples TRBV6-1 to TRBJ1-1; weak D call: TRBD1 (6 bases). The V end was cut by 2 bases, the J end by 1 base, with 11 bases between. The CDR3 is 15 residues long. The V gene's germline CDR1 is MNHNS and CDR2 SASEGT. CDR3 amino acids: CASSERGGGNTEAFF. In DNA form, the CDR3 reads TGTGCCAGCAGTGAAAGGGGGGGTGGGAACACTGAAGCTTTCTTT.

This chain uses TRBV4-2 with TRBJ1-5, with 9 positions matching TRBD1. The CDR3 length is 15 residues. V was clipped by 1 base and J by 4 bases; unmatched bases: 2. In germline, CDR1 is LGHNA, CDR2 YNFKEQ. The CDR3 here is CASSQGTGDNQPQHF. DNA of the CDR3: TGTGCCAGCAGCCAAGGGACAGGGGATAATCAGCCCCAGCATTTT.

The V and J genes are TRBV28 and TRBJ1-1; 7 bases fit TRBD1. The J segment lost 8 bases and the V segment lost 1 base, leaving 1 base of the junction unmatched. Looked up from germline, CDR1 is MDHEN and CDR2 is SYDVKM. This CDR3 has 12 amino acids. CDR3 residues: CASSLFRGEAFF. DNA of the CDR3: TGTGCCAGCAGTTTATTCAGGGGGGAAGCTTTCTTT.

This sequence joins TRBV7-9 and TRBJ1-2; 9 bases line up with TRBD1. After removal of 5 bases from V and 4 bases from J, the junction contained 8 bases not matched to a gene. This CDR3 is built from 15 residues. Germline CDR1 is SEHNR and CDR2 is FQNEAQ (reference sequence). CDR3 bases: TGTGCCAGCAGCCCCTGGGACAGGGTTGCCTATGGCTACACCTTC. Encoded protein: CASSPWDRVAYGYTF.

The chain joins TRBV30 to TRBJ2-1; 9 bases agree with TRBD2. The V and J ends lost 2 bases and 6 bases, in that order; junction bases with no gene match: 5. This CDR3 has 14 residues. Germline values: CDR1 GTSNPN, CDR2 SVGIG (reference sequence). CDR3 sequence: CAWSKAGGTNEQFF. In nucleotides, the CDR3 is TGTGCCTGGAGTAAGGCGGGGGGGACCAATGAGCAGTTCTTC.

The gene calls are TRBV6-5 and TRBJ1-6, with a possible D match to TRBD1 (5 bases). CDR3 length equals 16 residues. CDR1 and CDR2 (germline): MNHEY, SVGAGI. Trimming pared 3 bases from V and 10 bases from J, leaving 19 bases between. Here the CDR3 reads CASSYSPESRGSPLHF. In nucleotides, the CDR3 is TGTGCCAGCAGTTATAGCCCTGAAAGTAGGGGATCACCCCTCCACTTT.

The gene calls are TRBV13 and TRBJ1-2, with 8 positions matching TRBD1. The germline V gene has CDR1 PRHDT and CDR2 FYEKMQ (reference sequence). The J segment lost 11 bases and the V segment lost 6 bases, leaving 11 bases of the junction unmatched. The CDR3 runs to 13 residues. The CDR3 DNA reads TGTGCCAGCAGATACGGACAGGGCGTTAAGTACACCTTC. Translation: CASRYGQGVKYTF.

This chain links TRBV5-4 with TRBJ2-2; 8 nucleotides agree with TRBD1. CDR1 is SGHNT, CDR2 YYREEE, per germline (reference sequence). The CDR3 runs 15 residues. The J segment lost 6 bases and the V segment lost 1 base, leaving 5 bases of the junction unmatched. The CDR3 sequence is CASSLKQGAAGELFF. The CDR3 DNA follows: TGTGCCAGCAGCTTGAAGCAGGGGGCGGCCGGGGAGCTGTTTTTT.

The chain couples TRBV28 to TRBJ2-7, with 8 bases lining up with TRBD2. The CDR3 is made up of 13 amino acids. In germline, CDR1 is MDHEN, CDR2 SYDVKM. CDR3 in amino acids: CASSSSSGTRCLV. The CDR3 DNA is TGTGCCAGCAGTTCATCCTCCGGGACTAGGTGCCTGGTC.

This rearrangement joins TRBV5-1 to TRBJ2-7, with 12 bases fitting TRBD2. Germline-derived CDR1 and CDR2 are SGHRS and YFSETQ. Trimming cost V 4 bases and J 2 bases; bases outside gene matches: 4. CDR3 length equals 15 residues. CDR3: CASSPGLAGTYEQYF. As DNA, the CDR3 is TGCGCCAGCAGCCCCGGACTAGCGGGAACCTACGAGCAGTACTTC.

This chain connects TRBV20-1 to TRBJ1-2; maybe TRBD1 (5 bases). Germline V gives CDR1 DFQATT, CDR2 SNEGSKA (reference sequence). This CDR3 comprises 11 residues. V lost 3 bases, J lost 4 bases, and 6 bases lay in between. CDR3 sequence: CSASGGYGYTF. The CDR3 region has the DNA TGCAGTGCTAGCGGGGGCTATGGCTACACCTTC.

This chain joins TRBV7-8 and TRBJ1-5; perhaps TRBD1 as D (6 bases). V was trimmed by 1 base and J by 4 bases, leaving 8 bases between them. Germline assignment: CDR1 SGHVS and CDR2 FQNEAQ. The CDR3 length is 14 residues. Here the CDR3 DNA reads TGTGCCAGCAGCTTAGACAGGGTAAATCAGCCCCAGCATTTT. Its protein is CASSLDRVNQPQHF.